This entry describes one T cell receptor beta chain. Antigen unknown. This CDR3 is built from 16 residues. Germline V gives CDR1 SSHAT, CDR2 FNYEAQ (reference sequence). The germline V and J ends were trimmed by 3 bases and 9 bases, with 23 bases remaining between them. The time point is: baseline pretreatment blood. Treatment given: 15 Gy SBRT to primary tumor, nephrectomy 4 weeks later. After SBRT, blood was collected at 2 and 4 weeks, plus baseline. Repertoires were generated with immunoSEQ multiplex PCR, while TCRdb's copy carries only in-frame clones and drops some. The table has more than 75,000 clones, 70% to 85% seen once. This sample stems from a study of radiation and T cells in renal cell carcinoma. Overall study results and limits: Without pretreatment biopsies, baseline tumor clonotype presence was undetermined.

V is TRBV7-7 and J is TRBJ2-5; perhaps TRBD2 as D (6 bases). The material sequenced was blood, taken from a patient whose treatment included radiotherapy and nephrectomy. The sequence was obtained from a man aged 60-69 years with renal cell carcinoma. The CDR3 DNA reads TGTGCCAGCAGCTTCCTCTCACTAGCCTCTATGGTGGCCCAGTACTTC. Translation: CASSFLSLASMVAQYF.